This entry lists 6 T cell receptor beta chains sequenced from one sample in a study of T cell responses to AZD1222 COVID-19 vaccine. Sequencing was performed with immunoSEQ multiplex PCR; in TCRdb, only in-frame clones are kept and a portion is missing. This sample carries roughly 50,000 clones, 60% to 85% of them seen once, and the ten largest clones take roughly 7.2%. Sequenced material: peripheral blood, taken on day 0 of AZD1222 vaccination. Receptors were obtained from an adult in good health.

This clone appeared a single time. The V and J genes are TRBV7-8 and TRBJ1-5; 8 nucleotides align to TRBD1. Germline V gene data show CDR1 as SGHVS and CDR2 as FQNEAQ. The CDR3 length is 15 residues. Unmatched junction bases numbered 6, after V lost 4 bases and J lost 4 bases. DNA of the CDR3: TGTGCCAGCAGCTCCGGACAGGGTAGAAATCAGCCCCAGCATTTT. Protein: CASSSGQGRNQPQHF.

In its sample, this clone ranks as medium-sized (0.01 to 0.1%). V gene TRBV19 combines with J gene TRBJ2-3; TRBD1 is a possible D gene (7 bases). This CDR3 is 14 amino acids long. Germline values: CDR1 LNHDA, CDR2 SQIVND (reference sequence). Trimming cost V 7 bases and J 1 base, with 12 bases left between them. The CDR3, as DNA: TGTGCCAGTACCACAGGGGAGGGCACAGATACGCAGTATTTT. It encodes CASTTGEGTDTQYF.

This clone has a single count. The rearrangement joins TRBV6-5 to TRBJ2-7; no definite D call. The germline CDR1 and CDR2 sequences are MNHEY and SVGAGI. The CDR3 runs to 12 residues. Trimming removed 6 bases from V and 1 base from J, with 7 bases in between. CDR3 sequence (DNA): TGTGCCAGCAGCGCTCTATCCTACGAGCAGTACTTC. This encodes CASSALSYEQYF.

The CDR3 here is CASSSLTDRVDSPLHF. DNA for the CDR3: TGTGCCAGCAGCTCCCTAACTGACAGGGTTGATTCACCCCTCCACTTT. This sequence joins TRBV11-2 and TRBJ1-6; TRBD1 aligns across 7 bases. Germline V gives CDR1 SGHAT, CDR2 FQNNGV. J gave up 8 bases and V 4 bases, and 11 bases lay outside the gene matches. The CDR3 is 16 amino acids.

This clone is a singleton in its sample. This sequence joins TRBV18 and TRBJ1-1; 9 bases are a match to TRBD1. Germline lookup yields CDR1 KGHSH and CDR2 LQKENI. The CDR3 totals 14 residues. Trimming removed 6 bases from V and 3 bases from J; junction bases left unmatched: 5. The CDR3 loop is CASSSQGADTEAFF. The CDR3 DNA reads TGTGCCAGCTCGTCACAGGGGGCGGACACTGAAGCTTTCTTT.

This chain links TRBV6-2 or TRBV6-3 with TRBJ2-2; TRBD2 matches 9 bases. The germline gives CDR1 MNHEY, CDR2 SVGEGT. There are 18 residues in the CDR3. Germline trimming cut 2 bases from V and 4 bases from J; bases unmatched to any gene: 11. The CDR3 reads CASSYPRQGLAFTGELFF. CDR3 sequence (DNA): TGTGCCAGCAGTTACCCCAGACAGGGACTAGCTTTCACCGGGGAGCTGTTTTTT.